What follows are 20 T cell receptor beta chains derived from one specimen sequenced in a study of identical twins. TCRdb called the 5' RACE reads again in MiXCR, with one record for every CDR3 protein. The sample shows more than 200,000 distinct CDR3 sequences, about a tenth of them seen only once. The sample was memory (CD45RO+) T cells sorted from blood. These receptor sequences come from a woman younger than 30 in good health.

The chain couples TRBV20-1 to TRBJ2-7, with D uncertain. The CDR3 has 13 residues. CDR1 and CDR2 (germline): DFQATT, SNEGSKA (reference sequence). V lost 3 bases and J lost 4, with 13 bases in between. CDR3 sequence: CSARVSSLYEQYF. In DNA form, the CDR3 reads TGCAGTGCTAGGGTGTCGAGCCTATACGAGCAGTACTTC.

The CDR3 DNA sequence: TGTGCCAGCAGTAAAACCTCGGGACGCAGCTCCTCCTACGAGCAGTACTTC. Its protein product is CASSKTSGRSSSYEQYF. V is TRBV6-1 and J is TRBJ2-7; D might be TRBD1 or TRBD2, each matching 5 bases. The length of the CDR3 is 17 residues. Germline V CDR1 and CDR2: MNHNS, SASEGT. Trimming pared 5 bases from V and 0 bases from J, leaving 20 bases between.

The J gene is TRBJ1-1, the V gene TRBV12-3 or TRBV12-4; 9 nucleotides agree with TRBD1. This CDR3 is built from 14 residues. The J segment lost 4 bases and the V segment lost 7 bases, leaving 7 bases of the junction unmatched. CDR3 sequence reads: CASILTGGRTEAFF. The CDR3 region has the DNA TGTGCCAGCATCTTGACAGGGGGGCGCACTGAAGCTTTCTTT.

This clonotype was seen repeatedly, ten times or more. The chain is built from TRBV12-3 or TRBV12-4 and TRBJ2-2, with 9 bases lining up with TRBD2. J gave up 0 bases and V 2 bases, and 4 bases lay outside the gene matches. CDR3 length: 17 residues. The DNA for the CDR3 is TGTGCCAGCAGTTTAACGCTAGCGGGGACGAACACCGGGGAGCTGTTTTTT. Translating it yields CASSLTLAGTNTGELFF.

This clonotype has a count of ten or more. V and J are TRBV20-1 and TRBJ1-3; D gene unclear. V was shortened by 2 bases and J by 2 bases, with 10 bases between the two germline ends. Germline V gene data show CDR1 as DFQATT and CDR2 as SNEGSKA (reference sequence). This CDR3 comprises 14 residues. DNA for the CDR3: TGCAGTGCTAGACCTCCGCCAACTGGAAACACCATATATTTT. Amino acid sequence: CSARPPPTGNTIYF.

This chain connects TRBV29-1 to TRBJ2-2, with 11 bases fitting TRBD1. V lost 7 bases, J lost 6 bases, and 7 bases stayed unmatched. This CDR3 spans 14 amino acids. Germline V gives CDR1 SQVTM, CDR2 ANQGSEA. The chain's CDR3 is CSAKGTGGPGELFF. CDR3 nucleotide sequence: TGCAGCGCCAAAGGGACAGGGGGTCCCGGGGAGCTGTTTTTT.

The V gene is TRBV7-2, the J gene TRBJ2-1; 8 bases map to TRBD2. CDR3 length equals 15 residues. J was trimmed by 3 bases and V by 5 bases; bases with no gene match: 6. Per germline, CDR1 SGHTA and CDR2 FQGNSA. CDR3 in amino acids: CASSHSSGRYNEQFF. The CDR3 nucleotides are TGTGCCAGCAGCCATTCTAGCGGGCGCTACAATGAGCAGTTCTTC.

This clonotype was detected a few times. The chain has TRBV15 and TRBJ1-1; D unresolved. Germline lookup yields CDR1 LNHNV and CDR2 YYDKDF (reference sequence). This CDR3 is built from 10 residues. The V end was cut by 5 bases, the J end by 11 bases, with 9 bases between. The CDR3 DNA is TGTGCCACCAGCCGTGAGAGGGCTTTCTTT. Protein: CATSRERAFF.

The chain is built from TRBV20-1 and TRBJ2-2; either TRBD1 or TRBD2 may supply D (5 bases each). Per germline, CDR1 DFQATT and CDR2 SNEGSKA (reference sequence). Trimming removed 3 bases at V and 2 bases at J, with 19 bases between. The CDR3 extends over 17 amino acids. CDR3 DNA: TGCAGTGCTAGGAGACGCGCCGGGACGAGCAACACCGGGGAGCTGTTTTTT. This codes for CSARRRAGTSNTGELFF.

This clonotype was counted between two and nine times. The chain uses TRBV14 and TRBJ2-1; tentatively, D is TRBD2 (5 bases). V gave up 1 base and J gave up 4 bases, with 8 bases separating them. CDR3 length equals 14 residues. In germline, CDR1 is SGHDN, CDR2 FVKESK. The CDR3 coding sequence is TGTGCCAGCAGCCAAGTCGGGATATACAATGAGCAGTTCTTC. The encoded protein is CASSQVGIYNEQFF.

In this sample, this clonotype turned up many times. The chain has TRBV3-1 and TRBJ2-2; the D is unclear. The V gene's germline CDR1 is LGHDT and CDR2 YNNKEL (reference sequence). Trimming took off 3 bases at V and 5 bases at J, with 7 bases between the two ends. CDR3 length: 13 amino acids. The CDR3 DNA reads as TGTGCCAGCAGCCAGGGTTGGACCGGGGAGCTGTTTTTT. This translates into CASSQGWTGELFF.

There are a few counts of this clonotype. The gene calls are TRBV6-5 and TRBJ2-1; possible D gene TRBD2, 5 bases. V lost 2 bases and J lost 0, with 14 bases in between. The CDR3 totals 17 residues. Germline assignment: CDR1 MNHEY and CDR2 SVGAGI. CDR3 coding DNA: TGTGCCAGCAGTTACGCCGAGGGCGTAAGCTCCTACAATGAGCAGTTCTTC. Protein product: CASSYAEGVSSYNEQFF.

The sample holds many counts of this clonotype. The chain carries TRBV25-1 and TRBJ2-1; 8 bases line up with TRBD1. Germline loops: CDR1 MGHDK, CDR2 SYGVNS. V shed 3 bases, J shed 3 bases, and the junction held 4 bases outside the gene matches. The CDR3 is 15 residues long. CDR3 in amino acids: CASSDRDRYYNEQFF. The DNA for the CDR3 is TGTGCCAGCAGTGATAGGGACAGGTACTACAATGAGCAGTTCTTC.

The V and J genes are TRBV5-1 and TRBJ1-1; the D is unclear. V was cut by 3 bases and J by 0 bases, with 9 bases left in between. The germline V gene encodes CDR1 SGHRS and CDR2 YFSETQ. The CDR3 sequence is 14 residues long. CDR3 residues: CASSWRRLNTEAFF. The CDR3 nucleotides read TGCGCCAGCAGCTGGAGGCGTTTGAACACTGAAGCTTTCTTT.

This clonotype was seen repeatedly, ten times or more. V and J are TRBV20-1 and TRBJ1-6; the D gene is possibly TRBD1 (5 bases). CDR1 DFQATT and CDR2 SNEGSKA come from the germline V gene (reference sequence). The V end lost 5 bases, the J end lost 10 bases, and 15 bases lay between the germline ends. CDR3 length: 13 amino acids. This CDR3 is CSARDGAPSPLHF. The CDR3 DNA follows: TGCAGTGCTCGGGACGGGGCCCCATCACCCCTCCACTTT.

The sample holds a few counts of this clonotype. CDR3 region: CASSDQGSSYNEQFF. CDR3 coding DNA: TGCGCCAGCAGCGACCAGGGAAGCTCCTACAATGAGCAGTTCTTC. This sequence joins TRBV5-1 and TRBJ2-1; maybe TRBD1 (5 bases). CDR1 is SGHRS and CDR2 is YFSETQ in the germline V gene. Trimming left V 4 bases short and J 0 bases short, with 11 bases between. The CDR3 loop spans 15 amino acids.

Only a few counts were recorded for this clonotype. The J gene is TRBJ2-1, the V gene TRBV2; the match to TRBD2 covers 9 bases. J gave up 7 bases and V 6 bases, and 7 bases lay outside the gene matches. The CDR3 has 14 residues. From germline, CDR1 is SNHLY and CDR2 FYNNEI. CDR3 region: CASSERGVDNEQFF. The CDR3 nucleotides read TGTGCCAGCAGCGAGCGGGGGGTAGATAATGAGCAGTTCTTC.

This clonotype was seen only a few times. This rearrangement joins TRBV11-1 to TRBJ2-5; D may correspond to TRBD1 or TRBD2 (5 bases each). Trimming stripped 5 bases from V and 4 bases from J, with 26 bases between. Germline V lookup: CDR1 SGHAT, CDR2 FQDESV (reference sequence). CDR3 length: 18 amino acids. In DNA form, the CDR3 reads TGTGCCAGCAGCCAAGCCATGGGGACGCCAACCACCCGAGAGACCCAGTACTTC. Protein sequence: CASSQAMGTPTTRETQYF.

About this clonotype itself: A much larger clone differs from this one at a single base, so this may be a read error. This rearrangement joins TRBV7-2 to TRBJ1-1; D remains ambiguous. CDR3 size: 12 residues. Germline V lookup: CDR1 SGHTA, CDR2 FQGNSA. CDR3 amino acids: CANSLAHGWAFF. CDR3 coding DNA: TGTGCCAACAGCTTAGCGCATGGCTGGGCTTTCTTT.

This clonotype showed up just a few times. The rearrangement uses TRBV11-2 and TRBJ2-2, with 10 bases fitting TRBD2. Germline values: CDR1 SGHAT, CDR2 FQNNGV. Trimming at V came to 6 bases and at J to 0 bases, leaving 4 bases not matched to a gene. CDR3 length: 16 amino acids. The CDR3 coding sequence is TGTGCCAGCAGACCCGGACTAGCGGCGAACACCGGGGAGCTGTTTTTT. As protein: CASRPGLAANTGELFF.